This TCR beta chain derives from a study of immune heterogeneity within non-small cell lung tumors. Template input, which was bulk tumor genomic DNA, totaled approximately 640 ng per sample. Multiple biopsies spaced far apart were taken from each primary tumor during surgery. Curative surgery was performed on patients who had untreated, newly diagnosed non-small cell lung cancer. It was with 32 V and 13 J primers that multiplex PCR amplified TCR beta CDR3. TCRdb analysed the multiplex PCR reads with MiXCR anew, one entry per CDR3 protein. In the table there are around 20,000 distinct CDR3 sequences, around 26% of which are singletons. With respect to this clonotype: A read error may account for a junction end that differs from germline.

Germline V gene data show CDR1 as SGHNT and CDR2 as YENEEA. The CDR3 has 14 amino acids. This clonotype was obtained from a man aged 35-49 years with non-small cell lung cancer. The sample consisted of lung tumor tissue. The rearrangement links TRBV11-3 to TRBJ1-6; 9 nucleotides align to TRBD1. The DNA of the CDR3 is TGTGCCAGAAGCTTAGCCTGGACAGGGGCTCCCCTCCACTTT. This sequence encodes CARSLAWTGAPLHF.